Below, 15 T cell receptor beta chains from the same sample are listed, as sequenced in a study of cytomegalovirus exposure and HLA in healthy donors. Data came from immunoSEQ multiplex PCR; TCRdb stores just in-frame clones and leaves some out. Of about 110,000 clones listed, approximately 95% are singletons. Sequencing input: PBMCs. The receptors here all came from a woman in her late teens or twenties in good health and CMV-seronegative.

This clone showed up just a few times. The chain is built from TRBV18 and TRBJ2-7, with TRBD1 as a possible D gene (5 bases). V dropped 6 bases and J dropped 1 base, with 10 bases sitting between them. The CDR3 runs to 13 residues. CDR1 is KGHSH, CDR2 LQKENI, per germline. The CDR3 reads CASSPTASYEQYF. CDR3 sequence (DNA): TGTGCCAGCTCGCCGACAGCTTCCTACGAGCAGTACTTC.

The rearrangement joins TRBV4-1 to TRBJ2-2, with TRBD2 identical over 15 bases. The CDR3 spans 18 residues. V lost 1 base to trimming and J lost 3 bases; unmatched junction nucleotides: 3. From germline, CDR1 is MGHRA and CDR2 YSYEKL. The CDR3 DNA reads TGCGCCAGCAGCCAAGGGACTAGCGGGGGGGTGGACACCGGGGAGCTGTTTTTT. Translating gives CASSQGTSGGVDTGELFF.

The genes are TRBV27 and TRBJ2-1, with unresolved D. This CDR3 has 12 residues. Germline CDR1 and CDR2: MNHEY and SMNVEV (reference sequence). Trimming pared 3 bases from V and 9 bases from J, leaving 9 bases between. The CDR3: CASSFKSGEQFF. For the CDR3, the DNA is TGTGCCAGCAGTTTTAAGAGTGGTGAGCAGTTCTTC.

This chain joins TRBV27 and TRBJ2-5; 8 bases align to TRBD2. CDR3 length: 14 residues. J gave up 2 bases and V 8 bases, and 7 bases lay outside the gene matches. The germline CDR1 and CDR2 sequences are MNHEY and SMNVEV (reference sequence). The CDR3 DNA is TGTGCCAGCGCCGGACTAGCCACGCAAGAGACCCAGTACTTC. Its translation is CASAGLATQETQYF.

For the CDR3, the DNA is TGTGCCAGCAGCCCAAAACCGGACAGGGTATACAATGAGCAGTTCTTC. The encoded protein is CASSPKPDRVYNEQFF. The V call is TRBV11-1, the J call TRBJ2-1; 8 bases fit TRBD1. In germline, CDR1 is SGHAT, CDR2 FQDESV (reference sequence). The junction had 10 bases not matched to a gene; V was cut back by 5 bases and J by 4 bases. CDR3 length: 16 amino acids.

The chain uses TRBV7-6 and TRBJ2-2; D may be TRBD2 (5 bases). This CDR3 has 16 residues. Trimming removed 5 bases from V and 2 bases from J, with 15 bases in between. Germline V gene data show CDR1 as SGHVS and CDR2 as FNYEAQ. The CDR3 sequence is CASSRLTDGNTGELFF. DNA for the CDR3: TGTGCCAGCAGCCGACTAACCGACGGTAACACCGGGGAGCTGTTTTTT.

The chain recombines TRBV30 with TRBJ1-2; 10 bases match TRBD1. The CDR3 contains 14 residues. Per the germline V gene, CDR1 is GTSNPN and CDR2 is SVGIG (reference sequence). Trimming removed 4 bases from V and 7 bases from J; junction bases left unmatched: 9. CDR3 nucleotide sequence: TGTGCCTGGATACCGGGACAGGGGATGCGTGGCTACACCTTC. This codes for CAWIPGQGMRGYTF.

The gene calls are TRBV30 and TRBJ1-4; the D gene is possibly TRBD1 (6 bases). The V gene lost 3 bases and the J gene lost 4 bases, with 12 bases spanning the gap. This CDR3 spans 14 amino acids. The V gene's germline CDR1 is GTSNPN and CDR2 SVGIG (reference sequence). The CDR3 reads CAWSRGMGNEKLFF. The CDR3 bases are TGTGCCTGGAGCAGGGGCATGGGTAATGAAAAACTGTTTTTT.

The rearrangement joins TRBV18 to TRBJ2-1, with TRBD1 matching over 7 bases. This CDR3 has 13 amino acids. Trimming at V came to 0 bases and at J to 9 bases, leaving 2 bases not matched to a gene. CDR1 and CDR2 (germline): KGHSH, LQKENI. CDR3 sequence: CASSPPGQFEQFF. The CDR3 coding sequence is TGTGCCAGCTCACCACCGGGACAGTTTGAGCAGTTCTTC.

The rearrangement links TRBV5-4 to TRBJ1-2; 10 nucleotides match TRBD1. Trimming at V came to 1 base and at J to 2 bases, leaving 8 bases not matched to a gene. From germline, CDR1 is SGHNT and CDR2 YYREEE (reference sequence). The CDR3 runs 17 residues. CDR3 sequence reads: CASSLPRGGQGNYGYTF. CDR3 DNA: TGTGCCAGCAGCTTGCCGAGGGGGGGACAGGGGAACTATGGCTACACCTTC.

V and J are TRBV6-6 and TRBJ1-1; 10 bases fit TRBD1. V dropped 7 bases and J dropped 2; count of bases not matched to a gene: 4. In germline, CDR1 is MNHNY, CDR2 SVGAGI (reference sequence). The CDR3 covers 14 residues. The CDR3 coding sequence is TGTGCCAGCACTAAGACAGGGGGCAACACTGAAGCTTTCTTT. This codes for CASTKTGGNTEAFF.

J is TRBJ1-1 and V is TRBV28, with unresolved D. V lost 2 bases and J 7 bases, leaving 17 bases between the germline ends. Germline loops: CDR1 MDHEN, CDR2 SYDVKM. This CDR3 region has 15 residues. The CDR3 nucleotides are TGTGCCAGCAGTTTAGTTATTGTCGGGTTCGGTGAAGCTTTCTTT. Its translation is CASSLVIVGFGEAFF.

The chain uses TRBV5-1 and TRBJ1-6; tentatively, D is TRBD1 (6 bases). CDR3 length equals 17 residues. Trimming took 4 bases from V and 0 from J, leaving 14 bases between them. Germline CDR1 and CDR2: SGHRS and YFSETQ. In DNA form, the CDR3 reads TGCGCCAGCAGCCGAGGGGGTACAAGCTCCTATAATTCACCCCTCCACTTT. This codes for CASSRGGTSSYNSPLHF.

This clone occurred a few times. The CDR3 protein is CARGQETWTEAFF. CDR3 DNA: TGTGCCAGGGGACAAGAGACATGGACTGAAGCTTTCTTT. The V gene is TRBV2, the J gene TRBJ1-1; D possibly corresponds to TRBD1 (6 bases). Trimming stripped 9 bases from V and 5 bases from J, with 16 bases between. Germline CDR1 reads SNHLY; CDR2 reads FYNNEI. The CDR3 is made up of 13 amino acids.

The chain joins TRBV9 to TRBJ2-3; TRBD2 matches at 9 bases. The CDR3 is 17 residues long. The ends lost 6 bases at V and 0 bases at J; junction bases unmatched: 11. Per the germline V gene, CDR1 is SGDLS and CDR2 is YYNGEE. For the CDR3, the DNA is TGTGCCAGCACCACAGGCAGCGGGGGGCCGAGCACAGATACGCAGTATTTT. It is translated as CASTTGSGGPSTDTQYF. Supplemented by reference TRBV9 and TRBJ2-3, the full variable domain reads DSGVTQTPKHLITATGQRVTLRCSPRSGDLSVYWYQQSLDQGLQFLIQYYNGEERAKGNILERFSAQQFPDLHSELNLSSLELGDSALYFCASTTGSGGPSTDTQYFGPGTRLTVL.